This T cell receptor beta chain originates from a study of regulatory T cells in long-lasting Graves disease. Time point of the sample: persistent/refractory GD, antithyroid drugs over 5 years with positive TRAb. RNA from PBMCs was the source of the TCR library. Patients hailed from an endocrinology department in Xi'an, China. The authors built TCR beta libraries using iRepertoire HTBI primers and Arm-PCR of CDR3 regions. TCRdb ran MiXCR on the multiplex PCR reads and lists one entry per CDR3 protein. The table includes around 510,000 distinct CDR3 sequences, less than 25% detected once. This clonotype was found many times. The CDR3 extends over 11 amino acids. Between the trimmed V and J ends, which lost 6 bases and 6 bases, there was a span of 12 bases. CDR1 is DFQATT and CDR2 is SNEGSKA in the germline V gene (reference sequence).

The sequencing used peripheral blood mononuclear cells (PBMCs), collected when the disease was refractory, from a patient treated with antithyroid drugs. The chain employs TRBV20-1 and TRBJ2-7; D remains unclear. This TCR was sampled from a female donor with Graves disease. CDR3 in DNA: TGCAGTGCCTCGACTCTGGGCGAGCAGTACTTC. Residues: CSASTLGEQYF.